These 21 T cell receptor beta chains were sequenced from one sample in a study of OX40 agonist ivuxolimab in advanced cancers. Generated by immunoSEQ multiplex PCR, the TCRdb table keeps only in-frame clones and is missing some. Of just under 80,000 clones listed, about 88% are singletons. The starting material was CD4+ or CD8+ T cells sorted from blood, obtained in a trial of the OX40 agonist ivuxolimab. These receptors were taken from an adult with an advanced solid tumor such as melanoma, head and neck, liver or kidney cancer.

V and J are TRBV9 and TRBJ2-2; the D gene is possibly TRBD1 (6 bases). Trimming pared 0 bases from V and 6 bases from J, leaving 15 bases between. The length of the CDR3 is 16 residues. The V gene's germline CDR1 is SGDLS and CDR2 YYNGEE. The CDR3 bases are TGTGCCAGCAGCGTAGGGGCAGGGGAGTTCCCCGGGGAGCTGTTTTTT. The encoded protein is CASSVGAGEFPGELFF. Looking up the rest from reference TRBV9 and TRBJ2-2 gives the full variable domain: DSGVTQTPKHLITATGQRVTLRCSPRSGDLSVYWYQQSLDQGLQFLIQYYNGEERAKGNILERFSAQQFPDLHSELNLSSLELGDSALYFCASSVGAGEFPGELFFGEGSRLTVL.

The CDR3 reads CASSYLSGQGVNGYTF. The CDR3 DNA reads TGTGCCAGCAGTTACTTATCGGGACAGGGTGTGAATGGCTACACCTTC. The J gene is TRBJ1-2, the V gene TRBV6-5; 9 nucleotides line up with TRBD1. The length of the CDR3 is 16 residues. V lost 1 base, J lost 6 bases, and 9 bases stayed unmatched. Germline CDR1 and CDR2: MNHEY and SVGAGI.

CDR3 amino acids: CATTITSGSTDTQYF. The CDR3 coding sequence is TGTGCCACCACAATAACTAGCGGGAGCACAGATACGCAGTATTTT. This chain uses TRBV10-3 with TRBJ2-3; 9 positions match TRBD2. This CDR3 is built from 15 residues. Germline V CDR1 and CDR2: ENHRY, SYGVKD. Trimming took 10 bases from V and 0 from J; bases not matched to a gene: 8.

The CDR3 here is CASSRATGGEQYF. The CDR3 region has the DNA TGTGCCAGCAGTCGGGCTACAGGGGGCGAGCAGTACTTC. The chain employs TRBV14 and TRBJ2-7; 8 bases are shared with TRBD1. Trimming removed 6 bases from V and 6 bases from J; junction bases left unmatched: 7. Germline V gives CDR1 SGHDN, CDR2 FVKESK. CDR3 length: 13 amino acids. The variable domain in full, with the rest retrieved from reference TRBV14 and TRBJ2-7, is EAGVTQFPSHSVIEKGQTVTLRCDPISGHDNLYWYRRVMGKEIKFLLHFVKESKQDESGMPNNRFLAERTGGTYSTLKVQPAELEDSGVYFCASSRATGGEQYFGPGTRLTVT.

This chain joins TRBV10-3 and TRBJ1-6; D ambiguous. Germline V lookup: CDR1 ENHRY, CDR2 SYGVKD. The CDR3 totals 13 residues. V was pared by 7 bases and J by 4 bases, with 8 bases between. This CDR3 reads CAITREYNSPLHF. Written as DNA, the CDR3 is TGTGCCATCACCCGGGAGTATAATTCACCCCTCCACTTT.

The chain uses TRBV7-2 and TRBJ1-1; TRBD1 matches 7 bases. This CDR3 spans 14 amino acids. Trimming cost V 4 bases and J 3 bases; bases outside gene matches: 5. Germline loops: CDR1 SGHTA, CDR2 FQGNSA. The CDR3 loop is CASSWKTGDTEAFF. The CDR3 DNA sequence: TGTGCCAGCAGCTGGAAAACAGGGGACACTGAAGCTTTCTTT.

This clone was detected a few times. The J gene is TRBJ2-3, the V gene TRBV30; 14 bases line up with TRBD2. After removal of 3 bases from V and 6 bases from J, the junction contained 8 bases not matched to a gene. Germline loops: CDR1 GTSNPN, CDR2 SVGIG (reference sequence). This CDR3 region has 16 residues. CDR3 sequence: CAWRQGLAGVYDTQYF. In DNA form, the CDR3 reads TGTGCCTGGAGGCAGGGACTAGCGGGAGTATATGATACGCAGTATTTT.

J is TRBJ1-4 and V is TRBV19; D not certain. CDR3 length equals 12 residues. CDR1 and CDR2 from the germline V gene are LNHDA and SQIVND (reference sequence). The V end lost 2 bases, the J end lost 10 bases, and 8 bases lay between the germline ends. CDR3 in DNA: TGTGCCAGTAGTATACCCCCCGGAAAACTGTTTTTT. Translation: CASSIPPGKLFF.

This chain joins TRBV4-2 and TRBJ2-1; 13 bases line up with TRBD2. CDR1 LGHNA and CDR2 YNFKEQ come from the germline V gene. V gave up 0 bases and J gave up 5 bases; unmatched junction bases: 1. The CDR3 extends over 16 amino acids. The CDR3 loop reads CASSQELAGGNNEQFF. CDR3 sequence (DNA): TGTGCCAGCAGCCAAGAACTAGCGGGAGGGAACAATGAGCAGTTCTTC.

This clone was seen a handful of times. The CDR3 is CASKPDSYEQYF. For the CDR3, the DNA is TGTGCCAGCAAGCCGGACTCCTACGAGCAGTACTTC. The V gene is TRBV2, the J gene TRBJ2-7; D is undetermined. V dropped 7 bases and J dropped 0 bases, with 7 bases sitting between them. CDR1 SNHLY and CDR2 FYNNEI come from the germline V gene. CDR3 length: 12 amino acids.

The chain links TRBV19 to TRBJ2-1; 7 positions agree with TRBD2. The germline V gene encodes CDR1 LNHDA and CDR2 SQIVND (reference sequence). This CDR3 comprises 16 residues. Germline trimming cut 3 bases from V and 6 bases from J; bases unmatched to any gene: 11. The CDR3 DNA reads as TGTGCCAGTAGTATTATGGCGGGAGCTTTGGGCAATGAGCAGTTCTTC. Protein: CASSIMAGALGNEQFF.

V gene TRBV7-9 combines with J gene TRBJ2-3; 9 bases agree with TRBD1. J gave up 2 bases and V 7 bases, and 13 bases lay outside the gene matches. This CDR3 is 17 amino acids long. CDR1 is SEHNR, CDR2 FQNEAQ, per germline (reference sequence). CDR3 amino acids: CASTQGGTGPTTDTQYF. Written as DNA, the CDR3 is TGTGCCAGCACCCAAGGGGGGACAGGGCCTACCACAGATACGCAGTATTTT.

The sample holds one count of this clone. This chain connects TRBV27 to TRBJ1-2; D might be TRBD1 (6 bases). Trimming pared 7 bases from V and 8 bases from J, leaving 23 bases between. CDR1 and CDR2 (germline): MNHEY, SMNVEV (reference sequence). The CDR3 covers 15 residues. The CDR3 bases are TGTGCCAGCACGTTTTCCGGACAGTATTCGATGGGCTACACCTTC. Translation gives CASTFSGQYSMGYTF.

The chain joins TRBV7-9 to TRBJ2-2, with D unclear. The ends were cut back, 2 bases at V and 4 bases at J, with 11 bases in the middle. From germline, CDR1 is SEHNR and CDR2 FQNEAQ (reference sequence). The CDR3 is 15 amino acids. CDR3 loop: CASSLLPQFTGELFF. The DNA for the CDR3 is TGTGCCAGCAGCTTACTCCCCCAATTCACCGGGGAGCTGTTTTTT.

Only one count was recorded for this clone. The CDR3 DNA follows: TGTGCCAGCTCACCAGAGGGCGCGGGCTATGGCTACACCTTC. Protein sequence: CASSPEGAGYGYTF. The rearrangement joins TRBV18 to TRBJ1-2; D is ambiguous. Germline V lookup: CDR1 KGHSH, CDR2 LQKENI. There are 14 residues in the CDR3. The ends were cut back, 2 bases at V and 4 bases at J, with 11 bases in the middle.

Comment on this clone: A read error may produce the germline difference seen at one junction end. The chain carries TRBV5-8 and TRBJ2-7; 9 bases are shared with TRBD2. The CDR3 runs to 10 residues. From germline, CDR1 is SGHTS and CDR2 YDEGEE. In nucleotides, the CDR3 is TGTGTCAGCACCCGCGGGGGGGTATACTTC. Protein: CVSTRGGVYF.

The chain is built from TRBV30 and TRBJ1-5; D is unclear. The germline CDR1 and CDR2 sequences are GTSNPN and SVGIG (reference sequence). The CDR3 extends over 15 amino acids. V gave up 1 base and J gave up 3 bases, with 13 bases separating them. The CDR3 region is CAWSAPVYFNQPQHF. Here the CDR3 DNA reads TGTGCCTGGAGTGCCCCGGTTTATTTCAATCAGCCCCAGCATTTT.

The chain is built from TRBV14 and TRBJ2-1; 11 bases align to TRBD2. The V and J ends lost 1 base and 3 bases, in that order; junction bases with no gene match: 5. CDR1 and CDR2 (germline): SGHDN, FVKESK. There are 17 residues in the CDR3. The CDR3 loop is CASSQAQLAGVYNEQFF. The CDR3, as DNA: TGTGCCAGCAGCCAAGCCCAACTAGCGGGAGTCTACAATGAGCAGTTCTTC.

J is TRBJ2-1 and V is TRBV6-6; TRBD2 matches 10 bases. With 6 bases clipped from V and 4 bases from J, the junction kept 9 bases outside the gene matches. The CDR3 totals 16 residues. CDR1 is MNHNY and CDR2 is SVGAGI in the germline V gene (reference sequence). The CDR3 here is CASSPLTSGFYNEQFF. The CDR3 DNA sequence: TGTGCCAGCAGCCCCCTGACTAGCGGGTTTTACAATGAGCAGTTCTTC.

The rearrangement links TRBV4-1 to TRBJ2-5; 8 nucleotides match TRBD2. J lost 5 bases, V lost 4 bases, and 12 bases had no gene match. CDR1 and CDR2 (germline): MGHRA, YSYEKL. The CDR3 has 16 residues. CDR3 nucleotide sequence: TGCGCCAGCAGCCCCTACTTGGGACTAGGAAGGGAGACCCAGTACTTC. Translation: CASSPYLGLGRETQYF.

The chain has TRBV18 and TRBJ2-1, with TRBD1 matching 7 bases. Germline V lookup: CDR1 KGHSH, CDR2 LQKENI. The ends lost 2 bases at V and 7 bases at J; junction bases unmatched: 8. The CDR3 sequence is 15 residues long. The CDR3 DNA is TGTGCCAGCTCACCAGCGACAGGGTCAGGGAATGAGCAGTTCTTC. The encoded protein is CASSPATGSGNEQFF.